Listed below are T cell receptor beta chains from one sample, sequenced in a study of cytomegalovirus exposure and HLA in healthy donors. This table comes from immunoSEQ multiplex PCR, and its TCRdb copy is limited to in-frame clones, with some not included. The profile covers some 140,000 clones, with roughly 70% appearing a single time and about 1.5% taken by the ten largest. The specimen was PBMCs. These receptor sequences come from a human donor in good health. CDR3s include the opening cysteine and the closing phenylalanine or tryptophan. D genes are given only for firm matches. Expanded clones get a size class; other rows say once, few or many, or leave the size out.

TRBV9	TRBD2	-	TRBJ2-1	TGTGCCAGCACCTCTCCTAGCCCTAGCGGGAGGTCCTCCTACAATGAGCAGTTCTTC	CASTSPSPSGRSSYNEQFF
TRBV10-3	-	-	TRBJ2-2	TGTGCCATCAGCCTAGACAGAAATTCGAACACCGGGGAGCTGTTTTTT	CAISLDRNSNTGELFF
TRBV5-4	TRBD1	few	TRBJ2-7	TGTGCCAGCAGCGGGGACAGGGGCACCTACGAGCAGTACTTC	CASSGDRGTYEQYF
TRBV10-3	-	-	TRBJ2-3	TGTGCCATCAAGATTAGCGGAGGCACAGATACGCAGTATTTT	CAIKISGGTDTQYF
TRBV10-3	TRBD1	-	TRBJ2-3	TGTGCCACGACAGGGGGCAGCTACACAGATACGCAGTATTTT	CATTGGSYTDTQYF
TRBV27	-	once	TRBJ2-7	TGTGCCAGCAGTTTATCTGGCGGATACTACGAGCAGTACTTC	CASSLSGGYYEQYF
TRBV27	-	-	TRBJ2-1	TGTGCCAGCACGCTAGGAGTTGAGCAGTTCTTC	CASTLGVEQFF
TRBV18	TRBD2	-	TRBJ2-7	TGTGCCAGCTCACCTTCAATAGCGGGAGAATCGTACGAGCAGTACTTC	CASSPSIAGESYEQYF
TRBV5-1	-	few	TRBJ2-7	TGCGCCAGCAGCTTGGGCCAGGGGCGCTCCTACGAGCAGTACTTC	CASSLGQGRSYEQYF
TRBV19	-	-	TRBJ2-7	TGTGCCAGTAGTCCCATGCCTCCGGGACTGCTGTCCTACGAGCAGTACTTC	CASSPMPPGLLSYEQYF
TRBV19	TRBD1	-	TRBJ2-1	TGTGCCAGTAGTAGGACAGGGGACAATGAGCAGTTCTTC	CASSRTGDNEQFF
TRBV7-8	-	once	TRBJ1-1	TGTGCCAGCAGCCCTCTTCGGGACACTGAAGCTTTCTTT	CASSPLRDTEAFF
TRBV5-4	-	-	TRBJ2-1	TGTGCCAGCAGCTTGGGGCTGAATGAGCAGTTCTTC	CASSLGLNEQFF
TRBV4-1	-	few	TRBJ2-2	TGCGCCAGCAGCCCGGCCGGGACACGATCCACCGGGGAGCTGTTTTTT	CASSPAGTRSTGELFF
TRBV9	-	-	TRBJ1-3	TGTGCCAGCAGCGTACTACCTTTGACAGCCGGAAACACCATATATTTT	CASSVLPLTAGNTIYF
TRBV2	TRBD1	-	TRBJ2-7	TGTGCCAGCAGGACAGGGGGATTTACCTACGAGCAGTACTTC	CASRTGGFTYEQYF
TRBV10-1	TRBD1	-	TRBJ2-3	TGCGCCAGCGCTCCCGGGACAGCGAACACAGATACGCAGTATTTT	CASAPGTANTDTQYF
TRBV10-3	-	-	TRBJ2-1	TGTGCCATCAGTGAGAGTGGGAGCTCCTACAATGAGCAGTTCTTC	CAISESGSSYNEQFF
TRBV28	-	few	TRBJ1-4	TGTGCCAGCAGTTTTTTATCGGGGTCTAATGAAAAACTGTTTTTT	CASSFLSGSNEKLFF
TRBV18	TRBD2	-	TRBJ2-2	TGTGCCAGCTCACTCCCGGGACTAGCAGGCACCGGGGAGCTGTTTTTT	CASSLPGLAGTGELFF
TRBV28	-	-	TRBJ1-1	TGTGCCAGCAGTTTTACAGGGACCTTGAACACTGAAGCTTTCTTT	CASSFTGTLNTEAFF
TRBV18	TRBD1	few	TRBJ2-7	TGTGCCAGCTCACCACCTGGGACAGGGCCCTACGAGCAGTACTTC	CASSPPGTGPYEQYF
TRBV5-5	TRBD1	-	TRBJ2-7	TGTGCCAGCAGCCAGGGACAGGGGAGATACTACGAGCAGTACTTC	CASSQGQGRYYEQYF
TRBV19	-	-	TRBJ1-2	TGTGCCAGTAGCGGAACAGGTGCTTATGGCTACACCTTC	CASSGTGAYGYTF
TRBV19	-	once	TRBJ1-1	TGTGCCAGTAGTATCGGCAGGTGGGGCCAAGTGGGGGGTACCACTGAAGCTTTCTTT	CASSIGRWGQVGGTTEAFF
TRBV11-2	TRBD2	-	TRBJ2-3	TGTGCCAGCAGCTCTAGCGGGAGGGCCCAAGATACGCAGTATTTT	CASSSSGRAQDTQYF